This TCR beta chain was profiled in a study of CXCR3-negative and CXCR3-positive naive CD8 T cells. Whole-study context: Total TRB output reached about 150 million reads, about 1.5 +/- 0.3 million per library. The study's findings and limits: The TRB CDR3s that CXCR3-positive naive cells carried were more hydrophobic than those of CXCR3-negative naive cells. Memory CD8+ cells showed much lower diversity, while both naive subsets were comparably high.

Through 5' RACE with UMI labels, the TRB cDNA libraries were prepared. From the 5' RACE reads, TCRdb lists one entry per CDR3 protein and no DNA. Recorded for this sample: more than 70,000 distinct CDR3 sequences. Looked up from germline, CDR1 is MDHEN and CDR2 is SYDVKM. CDR3 length equals 18 residues. In the case of this clonotype: Its antigen remains unidentified.

Sample: naive CXCR3+ CD8+ T cells from blood. Subset denoted: CD45RO-CCR7+CD27+CD95- naive CD8+ T cells expressing CXCR3 (TNR3+). This sequence was found in a human donor in good health. Some clones in this sample may be carry-over from other donors' samples. The chain recombines TRBV28 with TRBJ2-1; no DNA is available, so the TRBD2 call from TCRdb remains unchecked. CDR3 amino acids: CASRDLAGGAISYNEQFF.